The rows below give T cell receptor beta chains drawn from one sample of a study of T cells after somatic rescue of genetic block. Clones were sequenced by immunoSEQ multiplex PCR, and TCRdb holds only the in-frame ones, with some missing. The sample records under 150,000 clones, 75% to 95% being singletons. The sequencing input was peripheral blood mononuclear cells (PBMCs). The receptors shown here come from a woman under 30. Each CDR3 is given without its conserved first and last residue. The D gene is left open where the match is weak. Not all rows give a size; the values are once, few, many and, for expanded clones, a class.

size,D,J,V,CDR3
NA,NA,TRBJ1-6,TRBV7-2,ASSLWVGAGSPLH
NA,NA,TRBJ1-1,TRBV27,ASSAHRGNTEAF
NA,NA,TRBJ2-6,TRBV18,ASSPGRATGANVLT
NA,TRBD1,TRBJ2-6,TRBV10-3,AIRRQGARGANVLT
NA,NA,TRBJ1-2,TRBV6-5,ASRTPTGSWGYT
NA,NA,TRBJ1-2,TRBV12-5,ASGEDRHYGYT
NA,NA,TRBJ2-1,TRBV21-1,ASSKADGHPRLNEQF
NA,TRBD1,TRBJ1-5,TRBV7-3,ASSFGTAPYSNQPQH
NA,NA,TRBJ1-4,TRBV9,ASSVSWGLSEKLF
NA,NA,TRBJ1-5,TRBV19,ASSIYGRDPANQPQH
once,TRBD1,TRBJ1-1,TRBV6-5,ASSYSGQGAQAF
NA,NA,TRBJ1-4,TRBV7-2,ASSWQSNEKLF
few,NA,TRBJ2-1,TRBV5-1,ASSFGQQTNEQF
NA,NA,TRBJ1-5,TRBV7-2,ASSPPEGQPQH
NA,NA,TRBJ1-4,TRBV30,ARGGGSSLNEKLF
NA,TRBD1,TRBJ1-3,TRBV9,ASSVGTDSGNTIY
NA,NA,TRBJ1-4,TRBV6-5,ASAAGGLNEKLF
NA,TRBD1,TRBJ2-7,TRBV5-1,ASSPFPGQLYEQY
NA,NA,TRBJ1-2,TRBV5-1,ASSLGGNNGYT
NA,NA,TRBJ1-1,TRBV2,ASKLGTEAF
NA,NA,TRBJ1-6,TRBV14,ASSYDRLSSYNSPLH
NA,TRBD1,TRBJ2-3,TRBV7-2,ASSSARTGRKDTQY
NA,TRBD1,TRBJ2-7,TRBV7-9,ASSPRDREYEQY
NA,NA,TRBJ2-1,TRBV9,ASSAPTGLSYNEQF
NA,TRBD1,TRBJ1-1,TRBV11-3,ASSQDRVAF
once,NA,TRBJ1-2,TRBV27,ASSLGVRYGYT
NA,NA,TRBJ2-2,TRBV28,ASSWRRVGGKNTGELF
NA,TRBD1,TRBJ2-1,TRBV18,ASSPLGQEQF
NA,NA,TRBJ2-5,TRBV5-5,ASSFGQPQETQY
once,NA,TRBJ2-3,TRBV4-2,ASSQGVEGAQY
NA,TRBD2,TRBJ2-5,TRBV11-2,ATSSGGAWETQY
NA,NA,TRBJ2-7,TRBV7-9,ASSHRDTVEQY
NA,TRBD2,TRBJ2-5,TRBV11-2,ASSPEAGEWETQY
NA,NA,TRBJ2-7,TRBV7-9,ASSLAVSGEQY
NA,NA,TRBJ1-2,TRBV7-2,ASSETQGYGYT
NA,NA,TRBJ1-1,TRBV9,ASSPLQGRHIEAF
NA,NA,TRBJ2-7,TRBV11-3,ASSLVSRISYEQY
NA,TRBD1,TRBJ2-5,TRBV10-2,ASSESGQGQETQY
NA,NA,TRBJ2-7,TRBV28,ASSLSPTYEQY
NA,NA,TRBJ1-6,TRBV5-4,ASSREGYNSPLH
NA,TRBD2,TRBJ2-3,TRBV5-6,ASSLNLAGVTDTQY
NA,TRBD2,TRBJ2-5,TRBV4-3,ASSQDAGGGETQY
NA,NA,TRBJ1-4,TRBV7-9,ASTLGRPATNEKLF
NA,NA,TRBJ2-2,TRBV7-2,ASSPQGLTGELF
once,NA,TRBJ1-1,TRBV18,ASSPQGGVVSEAF
NA,NA,TRBJ1-3,TRBV6-1,ASSTLPGRNTIY
NA,NA,TRBJ2-5,TRBV7-3,ASSLSGEGTQY
NA,NA,TRBJ1-1,TRBV4-1,ASSHPGTEGWAEAF
NA,TRBD1,TRBJ2-7,TRBV5-1,ASSDGTGPYYEQY
NA,NA,TRBJ1-6,TRBV7-2,ASSPPGSYNSPLH
NA,NA,TRBJ1-2,TRBV7-9,ASSNPGGSFTANYGYT
once,NA,TRBJ1-5,TRBV4-2,ASSQGASLNQPQH
NA,NA,TRBJ1-1,TRBV2,ASSEFPGGTEAF
NA,TRBD2,TRBJ2-5,TRBV5-1,ASSLTSGTQETQY
NA,TRBD2,TRBJ2-3,TRBV7-2,ASSLVGLAGGRSTDTQY
NA,NA,TRBJ1-3,TRBV14,ASSQERRSKNTIY
NA,NA,TRBJ2-5,TRBV5-1,ASSLEGREETQY
NA,NA,TRBJ2-2,TRBV18,ASSPRQVSTHTGELF
NA,NA,TRBJ2-1,TRBV6-4,ASSEGGGGNEQF